This T cell receptor beta chain comes out of a study of blood T cells in healthy people across ages. Study-level results: Age brought a roughly linear fall in TCR beta diversity measured per million T cells. Investigators viewed diversity estimates from one million T cells as underestimates, the study reported. The study could not conclusively compare naive and antigen-experienced cells, given its unsorted PBMCs.

Between the trimmed V and J ends, which lost 3 bases and 5 bases, there was a span of 13 bases. CDR3 length equals 14 residues. Germline-derived CDR1 and CDR2 are KGHSH and LQKENI. As regards this clonotype: The target antigen is unknown.

No fewer than 6 million PBMCs went into each sample. Next came a second PCR, run for 7 to 11 cycles, which used a sample-barcoded 5' primer along with a J-beta primer mix. Each CDR3 protein is one row after TCRdb ran MiXCR on the 5' RACE reads. The table has some 1.7 million distinct CDR3 sequences, roughly 28% seen once; the top ten hold over 7%. Sequenced input: blood. The rearrangement links TRBV18 to TRBJ1-1, with D possibly matching TRBD1 (6 bases). This sequence was found in a woman aged 25-40 years in good health. The CDR3 reads CASSPQQGGTEAFF. The CDR3, as DNA: TGTGCCAGCTCACCCCAACAGGGCGGGACTGAAGCTTTCTTT. The variable domain in full, with the rest retrieved from reference TRBV18 and TRBJ1-1, is NAGVMQNPRHLVRRRGQEARLRCSPMKGHSHVYWYRQLPEEGLKFMVYLQKENIIDESGMPKERFSAEFPKEGPSILRIQQVVRGDSAAYFCASSPQQGGTEAFFGQGTRLTVV.